This TCR beta chain was captured by sequencing in a study of breast tumors, draining lymph nodes, adjacent tissues. Notes on the study in general: Most tumor T cells seemingly derive from lymph node, then expand in tumor. Tumors had less TCR diversity than lymph nodes, more than nontumor tissue. The lymph node origin of tumor T cells was framed as consistent with a hypothesis, not demonstrated.

The lymph nodes were axillary draining lymph nodes from breast cancer patients. TCRdb analysed the multiplex PCR reads with MiXCR anew, one entry per CDR3 protein. The table lists approximately 100,000 distinct CDR3 sequences, 21% of them singletons, with less than 1.5% in the top ten. In its sample, this clonotype was seen many times. Its antigen is currently unknown. Germline CDR1 MNHEY, CDR2 SMNVEV (reference sequence). The length of the CDR3 is 13 residues. Trimming shortened V by 3 bases and J by 7 bases, and 10 bases separated the two germline ends. The source is a female donor with breast cancer. Some clones in this sample may be carry-over from other donors' samples. Material: axillary lymph node tissue. J is TRBJ2-1 and V is TRBV27, with D perhaps assigned TRBD1 or TRBD2 (5 bases each). Here the CDR3 DNA reads TGTGCCAGCAGTTTTGGGGGACCTAATGAGCAGTTCTTC. This encodes CASSFGGPNEQFF.